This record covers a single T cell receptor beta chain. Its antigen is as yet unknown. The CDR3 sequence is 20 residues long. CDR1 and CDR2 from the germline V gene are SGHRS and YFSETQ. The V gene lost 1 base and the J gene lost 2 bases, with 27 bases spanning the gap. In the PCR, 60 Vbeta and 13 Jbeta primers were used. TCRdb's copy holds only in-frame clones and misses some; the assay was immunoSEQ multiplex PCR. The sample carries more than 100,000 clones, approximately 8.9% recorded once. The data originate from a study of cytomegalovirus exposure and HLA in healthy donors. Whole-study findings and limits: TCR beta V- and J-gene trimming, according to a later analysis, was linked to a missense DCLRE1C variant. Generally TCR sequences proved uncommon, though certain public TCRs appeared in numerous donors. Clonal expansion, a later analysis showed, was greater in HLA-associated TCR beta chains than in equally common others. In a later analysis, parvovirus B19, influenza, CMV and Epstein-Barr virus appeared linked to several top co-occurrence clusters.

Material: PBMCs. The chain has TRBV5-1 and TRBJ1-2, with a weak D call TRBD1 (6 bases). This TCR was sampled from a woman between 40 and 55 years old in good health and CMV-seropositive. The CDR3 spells CASSLRALLGGASHNYGYTF. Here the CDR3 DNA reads TGCGCCAGCAGCTTGAGAGCTCTGCTTGGGGGGGCCTCTCACAACTATGGCTACACCTTC.